What follows are 8 T cell receptor beta chains derived from one specimen sequenced in a study of T cell responses to AZD1222 COVID-19 vaccine. Produced via immunoSEQ multiplex PCR; TCRdb's table is partial and in-frame only. The data show under 150,000 clones, roughly nine tenths seen once. The sequencing used peripheral blood, collected on day 0 of AZD1222 vaccination. The source of these receptors is an adult in good health.

The gene calls are TRBV3-1 (or the pseudogene TRBV3-2) and TRBJ1-1; no definite D call. V shed 4 bases and J shed 4 bases, with 10 bases lying between them. Germline assignment: CDR1 LGHDT and CDR2 YNNKEL (reference sequence). The CDR3 spans 13 residues. The CDR3 DNA is TGTGCCAGCAGCCGAGTGTTGGGCACTGAAGCTTTCTTT. This codes for CASSRVLGTEAFF.

The rearrangement joins TRBV7-9 to TRBJ2-3; no clear D gene. The germline gives CDR1 SEHNR, CDR2 FQNEAQ (reference sequence). This CDR3 has 15 residues. V was pared by 1 base and J by 3 bases, with 11 bases between. DNA of the CDR3: TGTGCCAGCAGCTTAGGGAACAGTGGGACAGATACGCAGTATTTT. Translation gives CASSLGNSGTDTQYF.

The genes are TRBV5-1 and TRBJ1-5; D not certain. V lost 0 bases to trimming and J lost 7 bases, with 11 bases between them. The germline gives CDR1 SGHRS, CDR2 YFSETQ. CDR3 length equals 14 residues. CDR3 nucleotide sequence: TGCGCCAGCAGCTTGGAAGGAGGAGGACAGCCCCAGCATTTT. This encodes CASSLEGGGQPQHF.

The rearrangement joins TRBV6-2 or TRBV6-3 to TRBJ1-1; D call uncertain. V was cut by 0 bases and J by 3 bases, with 5 bases left in between. The CDR3 has 13 residues. Germline V gives CDR1 MNHEY, CDR2 SVGEGT. The CDR3 is CASSYSGYTEAFF. CDR3 coding DNA: TGTGCCAGCAGTTACTCGGGGTACACTGAAGCTTTCTTT.

This clone appeared a single time. V is TRBV27 and J is TRBJ1-1; a possible D gene is TRBD1 (5 bases). CDR1 MNHEY and CDR2 SMNVEV come from the germline V gene (reference sequence). The CDR3 spans 15 residues. V dropped 7 bases and J dropped 0 bases, with 15 bases sitting between them. The CDR3 sequence: CASMPTGRMNTEAFF. For the CDR3, the DNA is TGTGCCAGCATGCCTACAGGCCGCATGAACACTGAAGCTTTCTTT.

The chain couples TRBV7-2 to TRBJ2-2; TRBD2 might be the D (6 bases). This CDR3 spans 13 amino acids. V lost 4 bases, J lost 3 bases, and 6 bases lay in between. Germline V gene sequence: CDR1 SGHTA, CDR2 FQGNSA. CDR3 amino acids: CASSWGDTGELFF. DNA of the CDR3: TGTGCCAGCAGCTGGGGGGACACCGGGGAGCTGTTTTTT.

The CDR3 coding sequence is TGTGCCAGCAGCTTTGCCCTCCTTTGCCGTTCGAACACCGGGGAGCTGTTTTTT. Amino acids: CASSFALLCRSNTGELFF. The chain links TRBV12-1 to TRBJ2-2. TRBV12-1 counts as a pseudogene. The CDR3 is 18 residues long.

The J gene is TRBJ1-2, the V gene TRBV5-6, with 7 bases matching TRBD1. This CDR3 contains 13 residues. The germline gives CDR1 SGHDT, CDR2 YYEEEE. V trimming: 3 bases; J trimming: 3 bases; junction bases outside the gene matches: 2. The CDR3 nucleotides are TGTGCCAGCAGCTCTACAGGGGACTATGGCTACACCTTC. This gives the protein CASSSTGDYGYTF.